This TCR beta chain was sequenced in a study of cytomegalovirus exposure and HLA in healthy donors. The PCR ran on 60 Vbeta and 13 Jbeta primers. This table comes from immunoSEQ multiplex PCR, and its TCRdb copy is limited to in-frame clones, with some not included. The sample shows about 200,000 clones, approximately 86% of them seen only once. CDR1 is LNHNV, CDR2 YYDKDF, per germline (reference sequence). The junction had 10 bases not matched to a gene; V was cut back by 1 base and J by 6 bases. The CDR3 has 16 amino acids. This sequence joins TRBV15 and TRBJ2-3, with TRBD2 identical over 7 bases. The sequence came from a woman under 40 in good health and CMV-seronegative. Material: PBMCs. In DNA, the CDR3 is TGTGCCACCAGCAGAGGTCGGTCTAGCGGTGAGGATACGCAGTATTTT. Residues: CATSRGRSSGEDTQYF.